This T cell receptor beta chain was sequenced during a study of beta chain features in type 1 diabetes. Overall study findings and caveats: HLA influence on TCRB rearrangement stayed unresolved here. Researchers reported that naive, central memory and Treg TCRB repertoires appeared more similar in patients than in healthy donors.

This clone was seen a handful of times. The antigen remains undetermined. The germline V gene encodes CDR1 SNHLY and CDR2 FYNNEI. Deletions cut 8 bases from V and 4 bases from J, with 12 bases between. The CDR3 contains 13 residues. Expressed TCRB transcripts were sequenced because the isolated RNA had all been reverse transcribed beforehand. The assay was immunoSEQ multiplex PCR, and TCRdb's table has in-frame clones only and misses some. Found here are around 450,000 clones, around 10% of them singletons; the top ten hold 0.035% to 0.05%. The V call is TRBV2, the J call TRBJ2-1, with a tentative D call TRBD1 (5 bases). The receptor comes from a woman aged 18-30 years in good health. The source material was naive CD4+ T cells from blood. The CDR3 here is CASGWGIYNEQFF. In DNA form, the CDR3 reads TGTGCCAGCGGGTGGGGCATATACAATGAGCAGTTCTTC.